This TCR delta chain was recovered during a study of gamma-delta chains in newborns, infants, children (dated by TCRdb to the late 2010s). Concerning the study at large: According to the title of the study, polyclonal expansion of innate gammadelta T cells immediately after birth is driven by microbial exposure. How innate gammadelta T cell populations in human newborns were shaped by microbial exposure immediately after birth was investigated in the study.

Inclusive of the bounding cysteine and phenylalanine, the CDR3 is 18 residues long. Only CDR3 DNA is held: 54 bases, read in frame from base 1. CDR1 and CDR2, looked up from the germline V gene, are TSWWSYY and QGS. Unmatched junction bases come to 12, with V trimmed by 0 bases and J by 9 bases. Turning to this clone: Its recognized antigen is unknown. No much larger clone exists at a distance of one base, and base qualities are not known.

Instrument on record: Illumina MiSeq. TCRdb called clones from the public reads with CATT, and repeated DNA sequences were later combined into one row. Present in this sample are several thousand delta-chain clones, approximately 40% of which were seen just once. The top ten clones comprise around 9.1% of the sample. This clonotype was obtained from a child who was a newborn, infant or young child, either healthy, febrile or measles-vaccinated (not recorded which). This chain is built from TRDV1 and TRDJ2; the central 11 bases match TRDD3. Material: blood, obtained at week 6. The CDR3 here reads CALGELLGDTSGPTQLFF. The nucleotide sequence reads TGTGCTCTTGGGGAACTTCTGGGGGATACAAGCGGGCCTACACAACTCTTCTTT.